A single sample gave rise to the 20 T cell receptor beta chains below, sequenced in a study of CD8 T cells in Susac syndrome. The RNA input was roughly 0.45 to 1 ug, and it was reverse transcribed with random hexamers. TCRdb recomputed calls from the immunoSEQ multiplex PCR reads with MiXCR, one row per CDR3 protein. The sample holds 300,000 or so distinct CDR3 sequences, just over 90% seen once. Sequenced input: CD4+ T cells from PBMCs. These receptors originate from a human donor with multiple sclerosis.

The chain recombines TRBV6-1 with TRBJ1-5, with 9 bases identical to TRBD1. Trimming removed 1 base from V and 13 bases from J; junction bases left unmatched: 5. CDR1 and CDR2 (germline): MNHNS, SASEGT. The CDR3 is 13 amino acids. CDR3 residues: CASSEDSGTGQHF. The DNA for the CDR3 is TGTGCCAGCAGTGAAGACTCCGGGACAGGGCAGCATTTT.

This chain uses TRBV24-1 with TRBJ1-3; D gene ambiguous. Trimming removed 1 base at V and 10 bases at J, with 7 bases between. This CDR3 has 12 amino acids. Germline V lookup: CDR1 KGHDR, CDR2 SFDVKD. The DNA for the CDR3 is TGTGCCACCAGTGATTTCGGAGGGACCATATATTTT. It translates to CATSDFGGTIYF.

This clonotype was seen only once. The chain employs TRBV6-6 and TRBJ2-1; D is ambiguous. Between the trimmed V and J ends, which lost 0 bases and 6 bases, there was a span of 3 bases. Germline values: CDR1 MNHNY, CDR2 SVGAGI (reference sequence). CDR3 length: 12 amino acids. The CDR3 DNA reads as TGTGCCAGCAGTTACTCGAGCAATGAGCAGTTCTTC. It translates to CASSYSSNEQFF.

The rearrangement joins TRBV3-1 to TRBJ2-7, with D perhaps matching TRBD1 (6 bases). The V gene's germline CDR1 is LGHDT and CDR2 YNNKEL (reference sequence). The CDR3 covers 15 residues. V lost 2 bases to trimming and J lost 2 bases, with 13 bases between them. CDR3 region: CASSQRGSGAYEQYF. In nucleotides, the CDR3 is TGTGCCAGCAGCCAAAGGGGATCAGGGGCCTACGAGCAGTACTTC.

V gene TRBV7-2 combines with J gene TRBJ2-5; D tentatively reads TRBD1 or TRBD2 (6 bases each). CDR3 length: 16 residues. V lost 4 bases, J lost 4 bases, and 19 bases lay in between. Germline CDR1 SGHTA, CDR2 FQGNSA. CDR3 nucleotides: TGTGCCAGCAGCTCCGTCGGGGGCATCGGGGGAGAGACCCAGTACTTC. It encodes CASSSVGGIGGETQYF.

V usage is TRBV7-9 and J usage is TRBJ2-5; weak D call: TRBD1 (6 bases). Germline V CDR1 and CDR2: SEHNR, FQNEAQ (reference sequence). Trimming removed 5 bases from V and 1 base from J, with 14 bases in between. The CDR3 extends over 15 amino acids. CDR3: CASSASPDSQETQYF. CDR3 in DNA: TGTGCCAGCAGCGCCTCACCGGACAGCCAAGAGACCCAGTACTTC.

The chain joins TRBV20-1 to TRBJ2-7; 9 bases are a match to TRBD1. Trimming took 3 bases from V and 5 from J; bases not matched to a gene: 8. From germline, CDR1 is DFQATT and CDR2 SNEGSKA (reference sequence). The CDR3 contains 14 residues. CDR3 nucleotide sequence: TGCAGTGCTAGCTCGACAGGGGGTGGCGACGAGCAGTACTTC. It encodes CSASSTGGGDEQYF.

The V call is TRBV18, the J call TRBJ1-1; weak D call: TRBD1 (6 bases). The CDR3 spans 15 residues. CDR1 and CDR2 (germline): KGHSH, LQKENI. Trimming took off 1 base at V and 1 base at J, with 10 bases between the two ends. CDR3 sequence (DNA): TGTGCCAGCTCACCACAGGGGGTCCGGAACACTGAAGCTTTCTTT. It is translated as CASSPQGVRNTEAFF.

The chain recombines TRBV29-1 with TRBJ1-2; 7 bases align to TRBD1. The germline CDR1 and CDR2 sequences are SQVTM and ANQGSEA. The CDR3 sequence is 15 residues long. V lost 5 bases to trimming and J lost 3 bases; unmatched junction nucleotides: 12. Written as DNA, the CDR3 is TGCAGCGTTACCCGGGACAGCCTGACCGACTATGGCTACACCTTC. It codes for CSVTRDSLTDYGYTF.

The count of this clonotype is one. The germline gene is not matched at one end of the junction; a read error may be the cause. The chain recombines TRBV6-5 with TRBJ1-2, with TRBD1 as a possible D gene (5 bases). The CDR3 sequence is 13 residues long. Germline V gene lookup returns CDR1 MNHEY and CDR2 SVGAGI. CDR3 amino acids: CASSWGRDGGLSF. The CDR3 DNA reads TGTGCCAGCAGTTGGGGCAGGGACGGTGGTCTCTCCTTC.

The chain is built from TRBV12-3 or TRBV12-4 and TRBJ1-2, with 8 bases fitting TRBD1. V dropped 1 base and J dropped 10; count of bases not matched to a gene: 5. This CDR3 region has 13 residues. The CDR3 loop reads CASSLVGTGPYTF. The CDR3 DNA reads TGTGCCAGCAGTTTAGTTGGGACAGGCCCCTACACCTTC.

J is TRBJ1-2 and V is TRBV7-8, with D maybe TRBD1 (6 bases). Germline V lookup: CDR1 SGHVS, CDR2 FQNEAQ. There are 15 residues in the CDR3. V shed 10 bases and J shed 1 base, with 19 bases lying between them. The CDR3, as DNA: TGTGCCATCACCGTCGGGGGGGCTGGTAACTATGGCTACACCTTC. It specifies CAITVGGAGNYGYTF.

The J gene is TRBJ1-3, the V gene TRBV7-9; 8 bases map to TRBD1. V gave up 1 base and J gave up 0 bases; unmatched junction bases: 5. Germline CDR1 SEHNR, CDR2 FQNEAQ (reference sequence). This CDR3 comprises 17 residues. CDR3 in DNA: TGTGCCAGCAGCTTAGTTCTGGGACAGGTCTCTGGAAACACCATATATTTT. Encoded protein: CASSLVLGQVSGNTIYF.

The chain joins TRBV2 to TRBJ2-5, with 10 bases fitting TRBD2. CDR1 is SNHLY, CDR2 FYNNEI, per germline. This CDR3 has 14 amino acids. The J segment lost 6 bases and the V segment lost 5 bases, leaving 6 bases of the junction unmatched. CDR3 bases: TGTGCCAGCAGTAGCGGGGGGGCCGGGAAGACCCAGTACTTC. Its translation is CASSSGGAGKTQYF.

The chain carries TRBV6-2 or TRBV6-3 and TRBJ2-1, with D unclear. V lost 2 bases and J lost 11, with 16 bases in between. CDR1 is MNHEY and CDR2 is SVGEGT in the germline V gene. CDR3 length: 14 amino acids. The CDR3 region has the DNA TGTGCCAGCAGTTACGGGGTAGTACCCTTCCAGCAGTTCTTC. Protein sequence: CASSYGVVPFQQFF.

V and J are TRBV14 and TRBJ1-1; the D is unclear. Germline-derived CDR1 and CDR2 are SGHDN and FVKESK. The CDR3 consists of 15 residues. V lost 0 bases and J lost 10, with 18 bases in between. CDR3 nucleotide sequence: TGTGCCAGCAGCCAAGAGGCAGGACGGCCGGGGAGAGCTTTCTTT. Translating gives CASSQEAGRPGRAFF.

A few counts support this clonotype. The rearrangement joins TRBV30 to TRBJ2-1, with 11 bases that match TRBD2. The germline CDR1 and CDR2 sequences are GTSNPN and SVGIG (reference sequence). The J segment lost 8 bases and the V segment lost 1 base, leaving 4 bases of the junction unmatched. The CDR3 is made up of 14 amino acids. The CDR3: CAWSGGLAVDEQFF. The CDR3 DNA reads TGTGCCTGGAGTGGGGGACTAGCGGTCGATGAGCAGTTCTTC.

As concerns this clonotype: The junction and the germline gene differ at one end; a read error may be behind it. The V gene is TRBV6-1, the J gene TRBJ2-1; D is possibly TRBD2 (7 bases). This CDR3 is built from 12 residues. Germline CDR1 reads MNHNS; CDR2 reads SASEGT. The CDR3 loop is CASRGGRGTCLF. CDR3 DNA: TGTGCCAGCAGGGGGGGGCGGGGGACCTGTCTCTTC.

The V call is TRBV29-1, the J call TRBJ2-7; the D is unclear. Trimming stripped 5 bases from V and 2 bases from J, with 13 bases between. From germline, CDR1 is SQVTM and CDR2 ANQGSEA. The CDR3 length is 13 residues. The CDR3 sequence is CSVFDTSTYEQYF. The DNA of the CDR3 is TGCAGCGTTTTTGACACGTCGACCTACGAGCAGTACTTC.

V and J are TRBV20-1 and TRBJ2-1; tentatively, D is TRBD2 (6 bases). The CDR3 runs 14 residues. Per the germline V gene, CDR1 is DFQATT and CDR2 is SNEGSKA (reference sequence). Deletions cut 3 bases from V and 4 bases from J, with 13 bases between. The CDR3 sequence is CSASMPRGYNEQFF. The DNA of the CDR3 is TGCAGTGCTAGTATGCCGCGGGGATACAATGAGCAGTTCTTC.